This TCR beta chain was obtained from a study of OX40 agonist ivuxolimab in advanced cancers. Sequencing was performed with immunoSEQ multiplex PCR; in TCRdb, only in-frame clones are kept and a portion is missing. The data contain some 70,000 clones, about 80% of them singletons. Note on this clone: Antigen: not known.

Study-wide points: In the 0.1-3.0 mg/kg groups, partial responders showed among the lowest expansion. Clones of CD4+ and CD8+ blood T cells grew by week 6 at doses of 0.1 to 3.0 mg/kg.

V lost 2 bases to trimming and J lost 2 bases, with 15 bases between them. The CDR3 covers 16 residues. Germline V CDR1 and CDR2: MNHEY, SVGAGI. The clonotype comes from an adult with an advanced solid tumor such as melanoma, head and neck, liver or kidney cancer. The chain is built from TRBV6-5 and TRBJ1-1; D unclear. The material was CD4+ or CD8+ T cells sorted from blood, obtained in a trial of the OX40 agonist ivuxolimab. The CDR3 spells CASSYGSTRTNTEAFF. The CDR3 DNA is TGTGCCAGCAGTTACGGTTCAACACGGACCAACACTGAAGCTTTCTTT.